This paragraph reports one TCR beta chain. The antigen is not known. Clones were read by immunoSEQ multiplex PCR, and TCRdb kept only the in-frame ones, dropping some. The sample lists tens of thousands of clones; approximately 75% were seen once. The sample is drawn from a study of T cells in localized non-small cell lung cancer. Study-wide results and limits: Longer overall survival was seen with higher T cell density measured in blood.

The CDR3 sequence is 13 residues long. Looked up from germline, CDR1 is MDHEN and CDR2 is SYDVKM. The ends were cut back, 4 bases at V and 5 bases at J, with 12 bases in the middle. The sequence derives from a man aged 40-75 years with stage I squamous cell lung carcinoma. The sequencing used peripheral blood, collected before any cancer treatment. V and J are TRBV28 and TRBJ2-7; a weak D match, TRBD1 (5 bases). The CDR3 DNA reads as TGTGCCAGCAGTTGGACACTCCCGGACGAGCAGTACTTC. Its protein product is CASSWTLPDEQYF.